The rows below give T cell receptor beta chains drawn from one sample of a study of identical twins. TCRdb reanalysed the 5' RACE reads using MiXCR and keeps one entry per CDR3 protein. The sample lists 500,000 to 600,000 distinct CDR3 sequences; around 20% were seen once. A further study also used this sample, focusing on T cells expressing NK-cell markers.

Sequences were obtained from CD4+ T cells sorted from blood. The receptors were sampled from a woman younger than 30 in good health. Each CDR3 is given with its conserved first and last residue. Each record gives: D gene, clone size, J gene, V gene, CDR3 protein, CDR3 DNA. A D gene is named only where the DNA matches it firmly. Size values are once, few and many counts, or a class for expanded clones, and some rows have none.

. | few | TRBJ2-1 | TRBV5-5 | CASSWGWAYEQFF | TGTGCCAGCTCGTGGGGGTGGGCGTATGAGCAGTTCTTC
. | . | TRBJ2-7 | TRBV29-1 | CSVTGPYEQYF | TGCAGCGTTACAGGACCCTACGAGCAGTACTTC
. | . | TRBJ2-3 | TRBV7-2 | CASSRGPDGQYF | TGTGCCAGCAGCCGGGGCCCAGATGGGCAGTATTTT
TRBD1 | . | TRBJ2-7 | TRBV12-3/TRBV12-4 | CASSPTGGHYEQYF | TGTGCCAGCAGCCCGACAGGGGGCCATTACGAGCAGTACTTC
. | . | TRBJ2-6 | TRBV6-5 | CASSYSGRSAGANVLTF | TGTGCCAGCAGTTACTCGGGCCGCTCCGCCGGGGCCAACGTCCTGACTTTC
. | few | TRBJ2-5 | TRBV7-2 | CASSLNILETQYF | TGTGCCAGCAGCTTAAACATCTTAGAGACCCAGTACTTC
TRBD2 | . | TRBJ2-7 | TRBV12-3/TRBV12-4 | CASSSSSGRGVSYEQYF | TGTGCCAGCAGTTCGTCTTCCGGGCGGGGGGTGTCCTACGAGCAGTACTTC
. | many | TRBJ1-1 | TRBV29-1 | CSVGRYTEAFF | TGCAGCGTGGGACGGTACACTGAAGCTTTCTTT
. | . | TRBJ2-2 | TRBV14 | CASSQGGWLGELFF | TGTGCCAGCAGCCAAGGCGGCTGGTTGGGGGAGCTGTTTTTT
TRBD2 | . | TRBJ2-7 | TRBV11-2 | CASSIRLAGSYEQYF | TGTGCCAGCAGCATACGACTAGCGGGCTCCTACGAGCAGTACTTC
. | few | TRBJ2-5 | TRBV12-3/TRBV12-4 | CATCRGRRETQYF | TGTGCCACGTGCCGGGGGCGTAGGGAGACCCAGTACTTC
TRBD1 | . | TRBJ1-1 | TRBV29-1 | CSASSTGTEAFF | TGCAGCGCCTCCTCGACAGGGACTGAAGCTTTCTTT
. | . | TRBJ2-2 | TRBV3-1 | CASSPGHELAGGGELFF | TGTGCCAGCAGCCCAGGTCACGAACTAGCTGGAGGCGGGGAGCTGTTTTTT
. | . | TRBJ1-2 | TRBV5-8 | CASSLVAGHGYTF | TGTGCCAGCAGCTTGGTGGCAGGCCATGGCTACACCTTC
. | few | TRBJ2-3 | TRBV24-1 | CATSGGMDLTDTQYF | TGTGCCACCAGTGGGGGGATGGACTTAACAGATACGCAGTATTTT
. | few | TRBJ2-1 | TRBV5-1 | CASSSGDWGKNEQFF | TGCGCCAGCAGCTCGGGGGACTGGGGTAAGAATGAGCAGTTCTTC
TRBD1 | . | TRBJ2-7 | TRBV28 | CASTSAAAGGSYEQYF | TGTGCCAGCACCTCCGCGGCGGCAGGGGGAAGTTACGAGCAGTACTTC
. | many | TRBJ2-5 | TRBV20-1 | CSASGRQIQETQYF | TGCAGTGCTAGTGGGCGGCAAATCCAAGAGACCCAGTACTTC
TRBD1 | . | TRBJ2-3 | TRBV20-1 | CSARRGRADTQYF | TGCAGTGCTAGAAGGGGGCGGGCAGATACGCAGTATTTT
TRBD2 | few | TRBJ2-3 | TRBV7-2 | CASSLSGGGGSDTQYF | TGTGCCAGCAGCTTATCCGGGGGGGGAGGGTCAGATACGCAGTATTTT
TRBD1 | . | TRBJ2-5 | TRBV25-1 | CASSVHGTVQETQYF | TGTGCCAGCAGTGTACACGGGACAGTACAAGAGACCCAGTACTTC
TRBD2 | few | TRBJ2-2 | TRBV7-2 | CASSLARGLAGGAGELFF | TGTGCCAGCAGCTTAGCGCGTGGACTAGCGGGAGGCGCCGGGGAGCTGTTTTTT
. | few | TRBJ1-2 | TRBV7-9 | CASSLDGGDYGYTF | TGTGCCAGCAGCTTGGACGGGGGAGACTATGGCTACACCTTC
. | . | TRBJ2-7 | TRBV4-3 | CASSQDPGSGQYF | TGCGCCAGCAGCCAAGACCCAGGGTCGGGGCAGTACTTC
TRBD2 | few | TRBJ2-7 | TRBV29-1 | CSVGRFRTGSGLAGGAYEQYF | TGCAGCGTGGGACGCTTTCGTACAGGGTCCGGACTAGCGGGAGGGGCATACGAGCAGTACTTC
. | . | TRBJ2-2 | TRBV4-2 | CASSQDVGGDGELFF | TGTGCCAGCAGCCAAGATGTGGGTGGGGACGGGGAGCTGTTTTTT
. | . | TRBJ2-7 | TRBV7-9 | CASSYPLLEQYF | TGTGCCAGCAGCTACCCACTTCTCGAGCAGTACTTC
TRBD1 | . | TRBJ1-1 | TRBV24-1 | CATSGDRAETMNTEAFF | TGTGCCACCAGTGGGGACAGGGCGGAAACTATGAACACTGAAGCTTTCTTT
. | once | TRBJ2-3 | TRBV9 | CASSVDRGDTQYF | TGTGCCAGCAGCGTAGATAGGGGAGATACGCAGTATTTT
TRBD2 | . | TRBJ2-1 | TRBV6-1 | CASSEWQAGAAYNEQFF | TGTGCCAGCAGTGAGTGGCAGGCGGGAGCGGCCTACAATGAGCAGTTCTTC
. | . | TRBJ2-5 | TRBV5-1 | CASSLALGGHGETQYF | TGCGCCAGCAGCTTGGCTCTTGGGGGACATGGAGAGACCCAGTACTTC
TRBD2 | . | TRBJ2-3 | TRBV29-1 | CSVGLLAGIITDTQYF | TGCAGCGTCGGACTCCTAGCGGGAATCATCACAGATACGCAGTATTTT
TRBD1 | . | TRBJ1-1 | TRBV4-3 | CASSQGQGALRAFF | TGCGCCAGCAGCCAGGGACAGGGGGCGCTGAGAGCTTTCTTT
. | few | TRBJ1-1 | TRBV2 | CASSTSVTTEAFF | TGTGCCAGCAGTACCTCAGTAACCACTGAAGCTTTCTTT
TRBD2 | . | TRBJ2-7 | TRBV7-2 | CASSVTSGSFYEQYF | TGTGCCAGCAGCGTAACTAGCGGGAGTTTCTACGAGCAGTACTTC
TRBD1 | . | TRBJ1-2 | TRBV5-1 | CASSLPSGTGMYYGYTF | TGCGCCAGCAGCTTACCATCCGGGACAGGGATGTACTATGGCTACACCTTC
. | few | TRBJ2-2 | TRBV29-1 | CSVRRGTGELFF | TGCAGCGTTCGAAGGGGGACCGGGGAGCTGTTTTTT
. | few | TRBJ2-2 | TRBV7-2 | CASSLEYNSGELFF | TGTGCCAGCAGCTTAGAGTATAATTCCGGGGAGCTGTTTTTT
. | . | TRBJ1-1 | TRBV6-2/TRBV6-3 | CASSYAGTDTEAFF | TGTGCCAGCAGTTATGCAGGCACGGACACTGAAGCTTTCTTT
TRBD1 | . | TRBJ2-3 | TRBV10-3 | CAAAGGGTDTQYF | TGTGCCGCTGCAGGGGGCGGGACAGATACGCAGTATTTT
. | . | TRBJ1-2 | TRBV25-1 | CASSDGGRYGYTF | TGTGCCAGCAGTGACGGGGGGAGATATGGCTACACCTTC
. | many | TRBJ2-1 | TRBV20-1 | CSASSPNSYNEQFF | TGCAGTGCTAGCAGCCCAAACTCCTACAATGAGCAGTTCTTC
. | . | TRBJ2-1 | TRBV20-1 | CSASDGSSYNEQFF | TGCAGTGCTAGTGACGGGAGTTCCTACAATGAGCAGTTCTTC
. | few | TRBJ2-1 | TRBV7-2 | CASSLAAPINGGEQFF | TGTGCCAGCAGCCTTGCGGCCCCAATCAATGGGGGTGAGCAGTTCTTC
. | few | TRBJ2-1 | TRBV7-2 | CASSAHGRGTYNEQFF | TGTGCCAGCAGCGCACACGGGAGAGGAACCTACAATGAGCAGTTCTTC
TRBD1 | . | TRBJ1-6 | TRBV27 | CASSFWDRPTTPLHF | TGTGCCAGCAGTTTCTGGGACAGACCCACCACACCCCTCCACTTT
. | few | TRBJ2-6 | TRBV21-1 | CASSKGGAPTGAGANVLTF | TGTGCCAGCAGCAAAGGGGGAGCGCCGACGGGGGCTGGGGCCAACGTCCTGACTTTC
. | . | TRBJ2-1 | TRBV7-9 | CASSLGGRIYNEQFF | TGTGCCAGCAGCTTAGGCGGTCGGATCTACAATGAGCAGTTCTTC
. | . | TRBJ2-2 | TRBV5-1 | CASSLDAAQVTGELFF | TGCGCCAGCAGCTTGGACGCGGCCCAGGTCACCGGGGAGCTGTTTTTT
. | few | TRBJ1-1 | TRBV15 | CATSRDLKVEAFF | TGTGCCACCAGCAGAGATCTCAAGGTTGAAGCTTTCTTT
TRBD2 | . | TRBJ2-7 | TRBV30 | CAWAPSGVSYEQYF | TGTGCCTGGGCCCCAAGCGGGGTGTCCTACGAGCAGTACTTC
. | few | TRBJ1-1 | TRBV25-1 | CASSEVGGRERTEAFF | TGTGCCAGCAGTGAAGTGGGCGGGAGGGAGCGCACTGAAGCTTTCTTT
. | few | TRBJ2-1 | TRBV27 | CATSRGEGNEQFF | TGTGCCACCTCAAGGGGGGAGGGGAATGAGCAGTTCTTC
. | . | TRBJ1-2 | TRBV7-9 | CASSLDGGRGGYTF | TGTGCCAGCAGCTTAGACGGGGGGCGCGGTGGCTACACCTTC
TRBD2 | . | TRBJ2-7 | TRBV20-1 | CSARDSGRHEQYF | TGCAGTGCTAGGGATAGCGGGAGGCACGAGCAGTACTTC
. | . | TRBJ2-1 | TRBV30 | CAWSVGTTDEQFF | TGTGCCTGGAGTGTCGGGACCACGGATGAGCAGTTCTTC
. | many | TRBJ1-2 | TRBV5-6 | CASSFGSGASYTF | TGTGCCAGCAGCTTTGGGTCAGGGGCAAGCTACACCTTC